This T cell receptor beta chain stems from a study of shared clonotypes between healthy human individuals. The CDR3 runs to 16 residues. CDR1 is LNHDA and CDR2 is SQIVND in the germline V gene (reference sequence). With V trimmed by 5 bases and J by 4 bases, 6 bases remained unmatched. Data came from immunoSEQ multiplex PCR; TCRdb stores just in-frame clones and leaves some out. The data contain a few million clones, 85% to 95% of them seen just once; the ten biggest clones take up around 0.4%. The specimen sequenced was naive CD4+ T cells from PBMCs. Subset noted: CD45RA+ positively selected. This TCR was recovered from a man aged 18 to 29 in good health. Some clones in this sample may be carry-over from other donors' samples. The chain joins TRBV19 to TRBJ2-3; the match to TRBD2 covers 13 bases. The CDR3 loop reads CASSPGTSGRADTQYF. The CDR3 DNA reads as TGTGCCAGTAGTCCCGGCACTAGCGGGAGGGCAGATACGCAGTATTTT.